A few counts support the clone carrying this T cell receptor beta chain. The antigen is not known. J lost 4 bases, V lost 4 bases, and 10 bases had no gene match. Germline V CDR1 and CDR2: MNHEY, SMNVEV (reference sequence). The CDR3 length is 18 residues. The sample originates from a study of breast tumors, draining lymph nodes, adjacent tissues. TCRdb re-called the multiplex PCR reads through MiXCR, storing one row per CDR3 protein. The repertoire holds 160,000 or so distinct CDR3 sequences, with 25% to 40% as singletons. Study-wide results and limits: Tumor repertoires ranked between lymph nodes and nontumor tissue in diversity, with V and J gene preferences. Data fit most tumor T cells coming from lymph node, expanding in tumor.

The lymph nodes were axillary draining lymph nodes from breast cancer patients. This chain uses TRBV27 with TRBJ2-2, with 12 bases identical to TRBD2. Sequencing was done on a sample of axillary lymph node tissue. The clonotype originates from a female donor with breast cancer. Some clones in this sample may be carry-over from other donors' samples. DNA for the CDR3: TGTGCCAGCAGTTCAAGGACTAGCGGGATTGGCAGCACCGGGGAGCTGTTTTTT. It is translated as CASSSRTSGIGSTGELFF.